The 18 T cell receptor beta chains given below trace back to one sample, sequenced in a study of blood T cell repertoires in COVID-19. Clones were read by immunoSEQ multiplex PCR, and TCRdb kept only the in-frame ones, dropping some. This table holds about 170,000 clones, 84% found once. The sequenced material came from PBMCs or T cells enriched from blood (not recorded which). Every receptor here comes from a man in his fifties who had recovered from COVID-19.

The V call is TRBV10-3, the J call TRBJ1-1; D is ambiguous. The CDR3 consists of 11 residues. Germline assignment: CDR1 ENHRY and CDR2 SYGVKD. Trimming cost V 6 bases and J 3 bases, with 5 bases left between them. CDR3 in DNA: TGTGCCATCAGGCGGGACACTGAAGCTTTCTTT. The encoded protein is CAIRRDTEAFF.

A few counts support this clone. The chain carries TRBV30 and TRBJ1-6, with 8 bases that match TRBD1. After removal of 3 bases from V and 5 bases from J, the junction contained 12 bases not matched to a gene. This CDR3 comprises 17 residues. Germline-derived CDR1 and CDR2 are GTSNPN and SVGIG (reference sequence). Here the CDR3 DNA reads TGTGCCTGGAGGAGTCGACAGGGGCGGTTTGATAATTCACCCCTCCACTTT. Residues: CAWRSRQGRFDNSPLHF.

This chain links TRBV2 with TRBJ1-4, with D perhaps matching TRBD1 (6 bases). This CDR3 contains 16 residues. V was clipped by 11 bases and J by 7 bases, with 26 bases between them. Germline assignment: CDR1 SNHLY and CDR2 FYNNEI. The CDR3 region has the DNA TGTGCCTCCCGTCCGGGACACTCGGAGGCGGGTGAAAAACTGTTTTTT. It codes for CASRPGHSEAGEKLFF.

The chain couples TRBV7-9 to TRBJ1-6; D perhaps matches TRBD1 (5 bases). This CDR3 is built from 16 residues. Trimming cost V 5 bases and J 10 bases, with 21 bases left between them. From germline, CDR1 is SEHNR and CDR2 FQNEAQ (reference sequence). The CDR3 protein is CASSQNRVTGDSPLHF. The CDR3 region has the DNA TGTGCCAGCAGCCAAAACCGGGTTACGGGGGACTCACCCCTCCACTTT.

The V gene is TRBV2, the J gene TRBJ2-7, with 8 bases aligning to TRBD1. Germline loops: CDR1 SNHLY, CDR2 FYNNEI. This CDR3 region has 14 residues. With V trimmed by 6 bases and J by 1 base, 5 bases remained unmatched. The DNA of the CDR3 is TGTGCCAGCAGGACCGACAGGGGTTCCTACGAGCAGTACTTC. Protein product: CASRTDRGSYEQYF.

This clone was observed once. The chain links TRBV3-1 (or the pseudogene TRBV3-2) to TRBJ1-2; 7 nucleotides line up with TRBD1. J was trimmed by 8 bases and V by 6 bases; bases with no gene match: 3. This CDR3 is built from 11 residues. Per the germline V gene, CDR1 is LGHDT and CDR2 is YNNKEL (reference sequence). This chain's CDR3 is CASSPGGGYTF. In DNA, the CDR3 is TGTGCCAGCAGTCCAGGGGGGGGCTACACCTTC.

The chain carries TRBV7-9 and TRBJ2-3, with a weak D call TRBD2 (6 bases). The CDR3 has 16 residues. CDR1 and CDR2 from the germline V gene are SEHNR and FQNEAQ (reference sequence). Trimming removed 2 bases from V and 0 bases from J, with 12 bases in between. The CDR3 loop reads CASSLTARGSTDTQYF. CDR3 coding DNA: TGTGCCAGCAGCTTAACGGCGCGGGGTAGCACAGATACGCAGTATTTT.

The chain couples TRBV29-1 to TRBJ1-3, with a possible D match to TRBD1 (5 bases). Trimming shortened V by 2 bases and J by 4 bases, and 9 bases separated the two germline ends. There are 13 residues in the CDR3. From germline, CDR1 is SQVTM and CDR2 ANQGSEA. DNA of the CDR3: TGCAGCGTTGAACCCGACAGAGGAAACACCATATATTTT. This gives the protein CSVEPDRGNTIYF.

The chain joins TRBV27 to TRBJ1-2, with TRBD1 as a possible D gene (6 bases). Trimming removed 3 bases from V and 2 bases from J, with 13 bases in between. Germline V CDR1 and CDR2: MNHEY, SMNVEV (reference sequence). CDR3 length: 15 amino acids. CDR3 loop: CASSLTGDLNYGYTF. CDR3 sequence (DNA): TGTGCCAGCAGTTTGACAGGCGACTTAAACTATGGCTACACCTTC.

V is TRBV29-1 and J is TRBJ1-1; D is possibly TRBD1 (6 bases). Germline V lookup: CDR1 SQVTM, CDR2 ANQGSEA. The germline V and J ends were trimmed by 6 bases and 5 bases, with 19 bases remaining between them. The CDR3 consists of 14 residues. In nucleotides, the CDR3 is TGCAGCGTCACACTAGGGGGTTCAGGAACTGAAGCTTTCTTT. It translates to CSVTLGGSGTEAFF.

The rearrangement uses TRBV7-2 and TRBJ1-2; no firm D call. The V end was cut by 3 bases, the J end by 2 bases, with 13 bases between. The germline gives CDR1 SGHTA, CDR2 FQGNSA. The CDR3 spans 15 residues. CDR3 amino acids: CASSFSFGGNYGYTF. The CDR3 DNA reads TGTGCCAGCAGCTTTTCTTTTGGCGGAAACTATGGCTACACCTTC.

The gene calls are TRBV12-3 or TRBV12-4 and TRBJ1-1, with a tentative D call TRBD1 (6 bases). V lost 7 bases to trimming and J lost 6 bases, with 15 bases between them. The CDR3 runs 13 residues. CDR3 protein: CASTPRDTSEAFF. The CDR3 DNA follows: TGTGCCAGCACCCCAAGGGACACTTCTGAAGCTTTCTTT.

The J gene is TRBJ1-6, the V gene TRBV3-1 (or the pseudogene TRBV3-2), with D possibly matching TRBD1 (5 bases). The germline gives CDR1 LGHDT, CDR2 YNNKEL (reference sequence). This CDR3 comprises 19 residues. V was clipped by 2 bases and J by 5 bases, with 22 bases between them. CDR3 in DNA: TGTGCCAGCAGCCAAAACCCTACCTTGGTGGGGCCGAATAATTCACCCCTCCACTTT. Translation: CASSQNPTLVGPNNSPLHF.

This clone was seen just once. The chain recombines TRBV7-3 with TRBJ2-2; possibly TRBD2 for D (6 bases). CDR1 is SGHTA and CDR2 is FQGTGA in the germline V gene. The CDR3 contains 13 residues. Trimming removed 6 bases from V and 5 bases from J, with 10 bases in between. Written as DNA, the CDR3 is TGTGCCAGCAGAGCAGGGAGGACCGGGGAGCTGTTTTTT. It codes for CASRAGRTGELFF.

V gene TRBV6-5 combines with J gene TRBJ1-2, with TRBD1 matching over 9 bases. Germline-derived CDR1 and CDR2 are MNHEY and SVGAGI. The CDR3 loop spans 14 amino acids. Germline trimming cut 4 bases from V and 4 bases from J; bases unmatched to any gene: 4. The CDR3 coding sequence is TGTGCCAGCAGTTCGACAGGGGGAGGCTATGGCTACACCTTC. This sequence encodes CASSSTGGGYGYTF.

This rearrangement joins TRBV6-5 to TRBJ2-7; 9 nucleotides line up with TRBD1. The ends lost 7 bases at V and 4 bases at J; junction bases unmatched: 5. The germline V gene encodes CDR1 MNHEY and CDR2 SVGAGI. The CDR3 spans 13 residues. Here the CDR3 DNA reads TGTGCCAGCAAACCGGGACAGGGATACGAGCAGTACTTC. It translates to CASKPGQGYEQYF.

This clone was counted many times. The genes are TRBV6-5 and TRBJ2-2, with D possibly TRBD2 on 5 matching bases. Germline V gene data show CDR1 as MNHEY and CDR2 as SVGAGI. V lost 8 bases, J lost 6 bases, and 13 bases lay in between. The CDR3 consists of 13 residues. In nucleotides, the CDR3 is TGTGCCAGCCGAGGGCTAGGAGCCGGGGAGCTGTTTTTT. It codes for CASRGLGAGELFF.

The V call is TRBV6-5, the J call TRBJ1-4; no reliable D call. This CDR3 contains 15 residues. Germline V gene sequence: CDR1 MNHEY, CDR2 SVGAGI. Deletions cut 2 bases from V and 0 bases from J, with 7 bases between. The CDR3 DNA reads TGTGCCAGCAGTTACCACGGAGCAACTAATGAAAAACTGTTTTTT. This sequence encodes CASSYHGATNEKLFF.